This T cell receptor beta chain came from a study of PD-1 blockade in classical Hodgkin lymphoma. Study in general: Patients were administered nivolumab (3 mg/kg intravenously) every 2 weeks.

Only in-frame clones appear in the TCRdb table, and some are missing; sequencing was by immunoSEQ multiplex PCR. This sample yields approximately 25,000 clones, of which 70% to 80% are seen a single time; about 8% belongs to the top ten. Of note for this clone: The antigen remains unidentified.

Every patient experienced relapse after autologous stem cell transplantation, and brentuximab vedotin exposure varied. The patients, who had relapsed/refractory classical Hodgkin lymphoma, achieved best responses of complete response, partial response or progressive disease. The V gene lost 5 bases and the J gene lost 6 bases, with 17 bases spanning the gap. The CDR3 is 14 amino acids. Germline lookup yields CDR1 MDHEN and CDR2 SYDVKM. Broader study findings: CD4+ TCR diversity climbed significantly by C4D1, unlike CD8+ TCR diversity.

The chain combines TRBV28 with TRBJ2-7; D may be TRBD1 (7 bases). Material: peripheral blood mononuclear cells (PBMCs), obtained before the second cycle of nivolumab. The TCR sequence derives from a human donor with classical Hodgkin lymphoma. In DNA, the CDR3 is TGTGCCAGCAGTGGGCGGGACAGCTATTTCGAGCAGTACTTC. Translated: CASSGRDSYFEQYF.